Listed below are T cell receptor beta chains from one sample, sequenced in a study of OX40 agonist ivuxolimab in advanced cancers. The repertoire was sequenced with immunoSEQ multiplex PCR; TCRdb's copy has only in-frame clones and lacks some. This sample has approximately 74,000 clones; around 90% occur once, and the top ten carry 0.5% to 0.55%. The source material was CD4+ or CD8+ T cells sorted from blood, sampled in a trial of the OX40 agonist ivuxolimab. The receptors shown here come from an adult with an advanced solid tumor such as melanoma, head and neck, liver or kidney cancer. Each CDR3 is given with its conserved first and last residue.

V	J	CDR3
TRBV5-1	TRBJ2-6	CASSLEGAQAGANVLTF
TRBV5-1	TRBJ1-4	CASSSLGGSTNEKLFF
TRBV28	TRBJ1-6	CASSLPPRVPIDSPLHF
TRBV7-2	TRBJ2-5	CASSRAGLAGGETQYF
TRBV18	TRBJ2-5	CASSPLAGGWQETQYF
TRBV19	TRBJ2-1	CASSTGQGRGNEQFF
TRBV7-9	TRBJ2-7	CASSKESGGSPYEQYF
TRBV5-1	TRBJ2-3	CASSLIAGNSADTQYF
TRBV30	TRBJ1-5	CAWSVRGNQPQHF
TRBV11-2	TRBJ1-5	CASSRGQGAYQPQHF
TRBV18	TRBJ2-7	CASSPPPGTYEQYF
TRBV18	TRBJ2-3	CASSPLTGADTQYF
TRBV18	TRBJ1-2	CASSPGTESGNGYTF
TRBV7-6	TRBJ2-1	CASSLAGGGEQFF
TRBV29-1	TRBJ2-7	CSVAIQNPGSHEQYF
TRBV11-2	TRBJ2-2	CASSSQGASGELFF
TRBV28	TRBJ2-7	CASSFGGRGRGEQYF
TRBV6-6	TRBJ2-7	CASSYSAGGPYEQYF
TRBV12-5	TRBJ2-5	CASGGSYQETQYF
TRBV11-2	TRBJ1-2	CASSAGWDGYTF
TRBV18	TRBJ2-7	CASSPGLAAEQYF
TRBV5-6	TRBJ1-4	CASSLLRTGNAKLFF
TRBV6-5	TRBJ2-7	CASSPRGQDEQYF
TRBV2	TRBJ2-7	CASSKTTYEQYF
TRBV13	TRBJ1-3	CASSLGRPGNTIYF
TRBV7-9	TRBJ1-4	CASSRARPATNEKLFF
TRBV5-1	TRBJ2-7	CASSWGTSREQYF
TRBV28	TRBJ2-5	CASSLPRQGATQYF
TRBV11-2	TRBJ2-3	CASSPPTGIDTQYF
TRBV18	TRBJ1-3	CASSPGGTGNTIYF
TRBV19	TRBJ2-2	CASSGQTISGELFF
TRBV5-1	TRBJ1-2	CASSHPQGVDGYTF
TRBV20-1	TRBJ1-1	CRGAGHTEAFF
TRBV19	.	CASSIGGTSGTYEQYF
TRBV7-2	TRBJ1-3	CASSFTPDSGNTIYF
TRBV18	TRBJ1-3	CASSPPTGKNTIYF
TRBV29-1	TRBJ2-3	CSVEVVAGGPDPDTQYF
TRBV5-4	TRBJ1-3	CASSRTGHPGNTIYF
TRBV28	TRBJ2-7	CASSSTGKDHEQYF
TRBV11-1	TRBJ2-7	CASSLFQGVSYEQYF
TRBV7-2	TRBJ2-5	CASSSQRTIQETQYF
TRBV19	TRBJ2-5	CASSMWGQETQYF